The 4 T cell receptor beta chains presented below share a single source sample, sequenced in a study of T-cell memory formation after mild COVID-19. TCRdb reprocessed the 5' RACE reads via MiXCR and lists one record per CDR3 protein. The sample records hundreds of thousands of distinct CDR3 sequences, under 25% being singletons. Sequencing used PBMCs or a T cell subset sorted from them (not recorded which). The receptor set was obtained from an adult woman who had mild COVID-19 (a few samples of this study predate the infection). Cell type and time point are not known.

This sequence joins TRBV13 and TRBJ2-7, with 8 bases aligning to TRBD2. The CDR3 extends over 13 amino acids. J gave up 7 bases and V 6 bases, and 8 bases lay outside the gene matches. Germline V lookup: CDR1 PRHDT, CDR2 FYEKMQ (reference sequence). The CDR3 nucleotides are TGTGCCAGCAGTTCCGGACTAGCTCGTGAGCAGTACTTC. Protein product: CASSSGLAREQYF.

V usage is TRBV12-3 or TRBV12-4 and J usage is TRBJ1-2, with 8 bases fitting TRBD1. The CDR3 spans 16 residues. V dropped 5 bases and J dropped 4; count of bases not matched to a gene: 12. The CDR3 DNA is TGTGCCAGCAGTCAATCCAGGGGGCAACACCTCTATGGCTACACCTTC. This translates into CASSQSRGQHLYGYTF.

This chain links TRBV20-1 with TRBJ2-5; unclear D gene. Germline V gene sequence: CDR1 DFQATT, CDR2 SNEGSKA (reference sequence). The V gene lost 3 bases and the J gene lost 2 bases, with 22 bases spanning the gap. The CDR3 length is 17 residues. CDR3 region: CSASEASTLPRQETQYF. CDR3 nucleotide sequence: TGCAGTGCTAGCGAAGCCAGCACCCTGCCAAGACAAGAGACCCAGTACTTC.

V usage is TRBV5-1 and J usage is TRBJ2-7, with a tentative D call TRBD1 (6 bases). Germline loops: CDR1 SGHRS, CDR2 YFSETQ. V was cut by 4 bases and J by 0 bases, with 11 bases left in between. The CDR3 length is 14 residues. In DNA, the CDR3 is TGCGCCAGCAGCCTCCGGGACAACTCCTACGAGCAGTACTTC. It translates to CASSLRDNSYEQYF.